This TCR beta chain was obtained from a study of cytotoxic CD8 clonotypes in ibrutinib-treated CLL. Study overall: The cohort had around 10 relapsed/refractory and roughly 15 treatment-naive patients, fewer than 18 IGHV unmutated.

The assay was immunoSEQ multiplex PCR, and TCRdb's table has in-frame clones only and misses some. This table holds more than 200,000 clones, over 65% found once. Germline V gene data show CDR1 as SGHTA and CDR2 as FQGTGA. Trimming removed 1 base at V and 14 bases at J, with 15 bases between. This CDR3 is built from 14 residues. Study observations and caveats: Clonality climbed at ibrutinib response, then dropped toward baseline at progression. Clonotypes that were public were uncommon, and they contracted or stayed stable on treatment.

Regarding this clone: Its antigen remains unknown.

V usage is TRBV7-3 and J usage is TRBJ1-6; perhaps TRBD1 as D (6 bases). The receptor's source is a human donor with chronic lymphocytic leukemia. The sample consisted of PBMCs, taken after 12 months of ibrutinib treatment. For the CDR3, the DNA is TGTGCCAGCAGCTTAAAAGGGGGATGGGGAACCCTCCACTTT. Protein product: CASSLKGGWGTLHF.